These 26 T cell receptor beta chains were all obtained from the same sample, sequenced in a study of cytomegalovirus exposure and HLA in healthy donors listed by TCRdb under 2017. Library construction relied on the immunoSEQ multiplex PCR assay. For the multiplex PCR, a mixture combining 60 forward primers for TCR Vbeta segments and 13 reverse primers for TCR Jbeta segments was used. The table was pulled from immuneACCESS by TCRdb, which kept in-frame rearrangements only. Such tables lose some clones; where checked, under half of the loss comes from unresolved V genes, and the rest has no known cause. The sample data list roughly 120,000 clones, and more than 65% of these were observed just once. The ten largest clones add up to around 14% of the sample. Sequencing was done on a sample of PBMCs. The origin of the receptors is a woman aged 60-70 years in good health and CMV-seropositive.

This clone occurred once. A junction end diverges from the germline sequence, so it may reflect a read error. The J gene is TRBJ1-1, the V gene TRBV7-7; D gene uncertain. Looked up from germline, CDR1 is SSHAT and CDR2 is FNYEAQ (reference sequence). This CDR3 has 13 residues. This chain's CDR3 is CASSPEAGAEAFF. In DNA form, the CDR3 reads TGTGCTAGCAGCCCCGAAGCGGGCGCTGAAGCTTTCTTT.

The V and J genes are TRBV27 and TRBJ2-1, with 7 bases aligning to TRBD2. The CDR3 is 14 amino acids. CDR1 and CDR2 (germline): MNHEY, SMNVEV (reference sequence). The CDR3 region is CAENPQRDYNEQFF. CDR3 coding DNA: TGTGCAGAAAATCCCCAGCGGGACTACAATGAGCAGTTCTTC.

This sequence joins TRBV7-9 and TRBJ1-3, with 8 bases identical to TRBD1. The V gene's germline CDR1 is SEHNR and CDR2 FQNEAQ (reference sequence). J was trimmed by 4 bases and V by 3 bases; bases with no gene match: 5. The length of the CDR3 is 15 residues. CDR3 amino acids: CASSFFSGGGNTIYF. The CDR3 nucleotides are TGTGCCAGCAGCTTTTTTTCAGGGGGCGGAAACACCATATATTTT.

With respect to this clone: As the CDR3 is not closed by the conserved phenylalanine or tryptophan, this likely results from a read error. The limits of the CDR3 on the DNA are not certain, so only TCRdb's listed CDR3 is given. This chain connects TRBV29-1 to TRBJ1-1; the table's D call, TRBD1, has no DNA check behind it. Including both end residues, the CDR3 is 8 amino acids long. Germline lookup yields CDR1 SQVTM and CDR2 ANQGSEA. The CDR3 spells CSVEGQIT.

The chain employs TRBV25-1 and TRBJ1-1; possibly TRBD1 for D (5 bases). The ends were cut back, 5 bases at V and 3 bases at J, with 10 bases in the middle. This CDR3 contains 13 residues. Germline V gives CDR1 MGHDK, CDR2 SYGVNS. The CDR3 here is CASSPRVDTEAFF. Written as DNA, the CDR3 is TGTGCCAGCAGTCCCAGGGTAGACACTGAAGCTTTCTTT.

This chain joins TRBV2 and TRBJ2-3; the D gene is possibly TRBD2 (6 bases). The germline V gene encodes CDR1 SNHLY and CDR2 FYNNEI. This CDR3 comprises 15 residues. CDR3 sequence reads: CAKGTGTRSTDTQYF. CDR3 sequence (DNA): TGTGCTAAAGGAACCGGGACTCGAAGCACAGATACGCAGTATTTT.

The chain recombines TRBV7-2 with TRBJ2-5; TRBD2 aligns across 16 bases. The trim removed 0 bases at V and 5 bases at J, leaving 0 bases unmatched. Germline V lookup: CDR1 SGHTA, CDR2 FQGNSA. The CDR3 is 16 amino acids. The DNA for the CDR3 is TGTGCCAGCAGCTTAGCGGGACTAGCGGGGGGGGAGACCCAGTACTTC. The encoded protein is CASSLAGLAGGETQYF.

J is TRBJ2-5 and V is TRBV12-5; D is uncertain. Germline values: CDR1 LGHNT, CDR2 FRNRAP. This CDR3 is 12 amino acids long. Trimming took 6 bases from V and 5 from J, leaving 10 bases between them. The CDR3 DNA follows: TGTGCTAGTGGCCTAGAAGAGGAGACCCAGTACTTC. It yields the protein CASGLEEETQYF.

V gene TRBV6-1 combines with J gene TRBJ1-3; D is perhaps TRBD1 (6 bases). The CDR3 length is 16 residues. Germline-derived CDR1 and CDR2 are MNHNS and SASEGT. With 4 bases removed from V and 1 base from J, the gap between germline ends came to 14 bases. The CDR3 DNA reads as TGTGCCAGCAGTGCTGGACAGAAGGGGTCTGGAAACACCATATATTTT. This encodes CASSAGQKGSGNTIYF.

The rearrangement links TRBV19 to TRBJ2-5; 7 nucleotides align to TRBD1. CDR1 is LNHDA, CDR2 SQIVND, per germline (reference sequence). V lost 2 bases and J lost 5; bases outside the gene matches: 8. The CDR3 has 15 amino acids. The CDR3 sequence is CASSIFGHRGETQYF. The CDR3 coding sequence is TGTGCCAGTAGTATATTTGGCCACAGGGGTGAGACCCAGTACTTC.

This clone is medium-sized. The chain recombines TRBV5-1 with TRBJ1-2; D remains ambiguous. The CDR3 totals 14 residues. Trimming took off 4 bases at V and 2 bases at J, with 12 bases between the two ends. Germline CDR1 SGHRS, CDR2 YFSETQ. The DNA of the CDR3 is TGCGCCAGCAGCAAGGAGGACTTCAACTATGGCTACACCTTC. As protein: CASSKEDFNYGYTF.

This clone was observed a few times. This chain uses TRBV6-5 with TRBJ2-7, with TRBD2 matching over 8 bases. CDR3 length: 15 residues. CDR1 and CDR2 (germline): MNHEY, SVGAGI. The ends lost 4 bases at V and 3 bases at J; junction bases unmatched: 8. In DNA form, the CDR3 reads TGTGCCAGCAGTTCCCTGAGCGGGGGTAACTACGAGCAGTACTTC. Protein product: CASSSLSGGNYEQYF.

The chain recombines TRBV30 with TRBJ1-3; perhaps TRBD1 as D (6 bases). The CDR3 consists of 14 residues. The germline CDR1 and CDR2 sequences are GTSNPN and SVGIG (reference sequence). V lost 3 bases and J 1 base, leaving 10 bases between the germline ends. The CDR3 DNA reads as TGTGCCTGGAGCAGGGGCTATTCTGGAAACACCATATATTTT. It yields the protein CAWSRGYSGNTIYF.

The chain couples TRBV27 to TRBJ2-1; 11 positions agree with TRBD2. Trimming at V came to 5 bases and at J to 9 bases, leaving 9 bases not matched to a gene. The germline V gene has CDR1 MNHEY and CDR2 SMNVEV (reference sequence). The CDR3 is 15 amino acids. This CDR3 is CASSRPASGRFEQFF. The CDR3, as DNA: TGTGCCAGCAGTCGTCCGGCTAGCGGGAGGTTTGAGCAGTTCTTC.

V and J are TRBV30 and TRBJ2-7; D is possibly TRBD2 (5 bases). CDR1 and CDR2 (germline): GTSNPN, SVGIG (reference sequence). The CDR3 has 11 residues. Trimming took 3 bases from V and 3 from J, leaving 6 bases between them. Here the CDR3 reads CAWRGLYEQYF. The CDR3 DNA reads TGTGCCTGGAGAGGACTCTACGAGCAGTACTTC.

The genes are TRBV5-1 and TRBJ1-1; TRBD1 agrees at 7 bases. CDR3 length: 15 residues. V shed 5 bases, J shed 5 bases, and the junction held 12 bases outside the gene matches. Germline lookup yields CDR1 SGHRS and CDR2 YFSETQ. The CDR3: CASSSQGQRGTEAFF. CDR3 nucleotides: TGCGCCAGCAGTTCGCAGGGACAGCGGGGGACTGAAGCTTTCTTT. Supplemented by reference TRBV5-1 and TRBJ1-1, the full variable domain reads KAGVTQTPRYLIKTRGQQVTLSCSPISGHRSVSWYQQTPGQGLQFLFEYFSETQRNKGNFPGRFSGRQFSNSRSEMNVSTLELGDSALYLCASSSQGQRGTEAFFGQGTRLTVV.

The genes are TRBV7-9 and TRBJ1-2; TRBD1 matches 8 bases. The V gene's germline CDR1 is SEHNR and CDR2 FQNEAQ (reference sequence). Trimming took 5 bases from V and 1 from J; bases not matched to a gene: 3. The CDR3 is 14 residues long. The CDR3, as DNA: TGTGCCAGCAGCGCGGGACAGGTTAACTATGGCTACACCTTC. It translates to CASSAGQVNYGYTF.

This chain links TRBV2 with TRBJ1-1, with TRBD1 matching over 8 bases. The V gene's germline CDR1 is SNHLY and CDR2 FYNNEI. After removal of 2 bases from V and 4 bases from J, the junction contained 6 bases not matched to a gene. The CDR3 is made up of 15 amino acids. CDR3 sequence: CASSEFGQGGTEAFF. For the CDR3, the DNA is TGTGCCAGCAGTGAATTTGGACAGGGAGGCACTGAAGCTTTCTTT.

J is TRBJ2-6 and V is TRBV29-1, with 10 bases matching TRBD1. The germline gives CDR1 SQVTM, CDR2 ANQGSEA. V was clipped by 3 bases and J by 1 base; unmatched bases: 3. The CDR3 length is 16 residues. The CDR3 DNA reads as TGCAGCGTTGAGGGGACAGGGGTATCTGGGGCCAACGTCCTGACTTTC. It encodes CSVEGTGVSGANVLTF.

The V call is TRBV11-2, the J call TRBJ1-2; possibly TRBD1 for D (6 bases). The CDR3 covers 14 residues. The V and J ends lost 5 bases and 4 bases respectively, with 14 bases between them. Germline CDR1 reads SGHAT; CDR2 reads FQNNGV. The CDR3 sequence: CASSPRTDSYGYTF. The DNA for the CDR3 is TGTGCCAGCAGCCCGAGGACAGATTCCTATGGCTACACCTTC.

The V call is TRBV11-2, the J call TRBJ1-1; D may be TRBD1 (6 bases). The germline gives CDR1 SGHAT, CDR2 FQNNGV. The CDR3 covers 15 residues. V dropped 7 bases and J dropped 0 bases, with 15 bases sitting between them. CDR3 sequence (DNA): TGTGCCAGCACCTTCTCTGGGGGCATGAACACTGAAGCTTTCTTT. Translated: CASTFSGGMNTEAFF. Based on the CDR3 plus reference TRBV11-2 and TRBJ1-1, the full variable domain is EAGVAQSPRYKIIEKRQSVAFWCNPISGHATLYWYQQILGQGPKLLIQFQNNGVVDDSQLPKDRFSAERLKGVDSTLKIQPAKLEDSAVYLCASTFSGGMNTEAFFGQGTRLTVV.

The V gene is TRBV5-1, the J gene TRBJ2-7; 7 nucleotides align to TRBD1. Germline CDR1 and CDR2: SGHRS and YFSETQ. The length of the CDR3 is 12 residues. The trim removed 3 bases at V and 7 bases at J, leaving 4 bases unmatched. The CDR3, as DNA: TGCGCCAGCAGCTGGACAGGTCGTGAGCAGTACTTC. Its translation: CASSWTGREQYF.

V usage is TRBV7-2 and J usage is TRBJ1-2; no clear D gene. The CDR3 has 14 residues. In germline, CDR1 is SGHTA, CDR2 FQGNSA. Between the trimmed V and J ends, which lost 5 bases and 0 bases, there was a span of 10 bases. CDR3 residues: CASSARQANYGYTF. CDR3 coding DNA: TGTGCCAGCAGCGCCCGACAAGCTAACTATGGCTACACCTTC.

This chain uses TRBV9 with TRBJ1-1; no definite D call. This CDR3 is built from 14 residues. Trimming took off 1 base at V and 1 base at J, with 8 bases between the two ends. From germline, CDR1 is SGDLS and CDR2 YYNGEE. CDR3 region: CASSVQSSNTEAFF. The CDR3 DNA reads TGTGCCAGCAGCGTACAGTCATCGAACACTGAAGCTTTCTTT.

The chain carries TRBV5-1 and TRBJ1-1; 8 bases match TRBD1. Germline V gives CDR1 SGHRS, CDR2 YFSETQ. The V and J ends lost 4 bases and 5 bases, in that order; junction bases with no gene match: 7. This CDR3 spans 14 amino acids. The CDR3: CASSIGTGGTEAFF. CDR3 DNA: TGCGCCAGCAGCATAGGGACAGGTGGGACTGAAGCTTTCTTT.

The V gene is TRBV7-9, the J gene TRBJ2-3, with TRBD1 matching over 9 bases. V shed 4 bases, J shed 2 bases, and the junction held 10 bases outside the gene matches. The germline V gene has CDR1 SEHNR and CDR2 FQNEAQ (reference sequence). The CDR3 covers 17 residues. Written as DNA, the CDR3 is TGTGCCAGCAGCTGGAGGACAGGGGTCAGCGACACAGATACGCAGTATTTT. Translating gives CASSWRTGVSDTDTQYF.